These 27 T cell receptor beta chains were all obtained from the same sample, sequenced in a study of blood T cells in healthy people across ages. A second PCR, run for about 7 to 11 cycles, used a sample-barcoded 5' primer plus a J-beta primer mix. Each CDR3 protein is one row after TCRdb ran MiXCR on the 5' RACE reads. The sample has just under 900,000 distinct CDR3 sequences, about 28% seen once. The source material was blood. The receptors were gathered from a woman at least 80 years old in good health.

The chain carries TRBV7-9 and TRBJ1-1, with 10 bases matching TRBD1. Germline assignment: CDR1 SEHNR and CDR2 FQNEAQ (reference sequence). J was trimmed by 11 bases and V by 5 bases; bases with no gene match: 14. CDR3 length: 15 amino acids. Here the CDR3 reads CASSPPGQGTFGAFF. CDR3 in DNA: TGTGCCAGCAGCCCACCGGGACAGGGGACCTTTGGCGCTTTCTTT.

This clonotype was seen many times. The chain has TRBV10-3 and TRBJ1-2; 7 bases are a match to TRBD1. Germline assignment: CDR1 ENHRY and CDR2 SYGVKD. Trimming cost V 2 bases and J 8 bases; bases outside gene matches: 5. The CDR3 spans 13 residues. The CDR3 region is CAISETGVGGYTF. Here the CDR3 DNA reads TGTGCCATCAGTGAGACAGGGGTTGGAGGCTACACCTTC.

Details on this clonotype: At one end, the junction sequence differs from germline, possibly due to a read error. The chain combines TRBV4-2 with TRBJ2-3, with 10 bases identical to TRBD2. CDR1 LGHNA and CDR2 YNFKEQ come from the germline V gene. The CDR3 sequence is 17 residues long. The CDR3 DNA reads TGTGCCAACAGCCAAGATATAGCGGGGGGTCCCACAGATACGCAGTATTTT. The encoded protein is CANSQDIAGGPTDTQYF.

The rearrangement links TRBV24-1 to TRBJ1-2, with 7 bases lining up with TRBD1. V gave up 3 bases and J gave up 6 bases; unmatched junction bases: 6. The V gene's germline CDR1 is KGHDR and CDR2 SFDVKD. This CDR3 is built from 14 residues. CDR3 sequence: CATSDRGTADGYTF. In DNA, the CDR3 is TGTGCCACCAGTGATCGCGGGACAGCGGATGGCTACACCTTC.

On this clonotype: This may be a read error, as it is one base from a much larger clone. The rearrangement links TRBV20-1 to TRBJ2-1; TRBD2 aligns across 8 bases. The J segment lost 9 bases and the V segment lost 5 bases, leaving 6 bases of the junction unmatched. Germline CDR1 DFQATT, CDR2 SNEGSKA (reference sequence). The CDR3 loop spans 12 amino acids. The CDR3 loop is CSAWRRGGEQFF. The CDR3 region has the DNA TGCAGTGCTTGGCGACGGGGGGGTGAGCAGTTCTTC.

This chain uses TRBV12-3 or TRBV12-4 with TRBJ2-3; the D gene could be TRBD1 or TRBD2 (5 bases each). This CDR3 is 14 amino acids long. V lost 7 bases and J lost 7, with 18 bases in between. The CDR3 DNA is TGTGCCAGCATCAAACGGGGCTTCGAACATACGCAGTATTTT. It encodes CASIKRGFEHTQYF.

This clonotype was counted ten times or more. The CDR3: CASSHSGASTDTQYF. CDR3 bases: TGCGCCAGCTCCCATTCTGGTGCTAGCACAGATACGCAGTATTTT. The chain is built from TRBV5-1 and TRBJ2-3; D uncertain. The CDR3 extends over 15 amino acids. CDR1 and CDR2 from the germline V gene are SGHRS and YFSETQ. V shed 7 bases and J shed 0 bases, with 15 bases lying between them.

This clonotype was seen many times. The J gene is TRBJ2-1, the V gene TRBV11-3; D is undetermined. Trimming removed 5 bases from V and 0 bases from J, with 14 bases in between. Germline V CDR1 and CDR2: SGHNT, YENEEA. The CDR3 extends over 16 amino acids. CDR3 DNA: TGTGCCAGCAGCCCCATGACTTCTAGCTCCTACAATGAGCAGTTCTTC. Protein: CASSPMTSSSYNEQFF.

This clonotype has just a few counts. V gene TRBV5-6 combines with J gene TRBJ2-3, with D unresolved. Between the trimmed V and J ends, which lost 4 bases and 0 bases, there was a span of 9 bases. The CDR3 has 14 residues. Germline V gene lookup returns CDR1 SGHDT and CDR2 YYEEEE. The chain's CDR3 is CASSRRLSTDTQYF. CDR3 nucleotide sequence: TGTGCCAGCAGCCGACGGTTGAGCACAGATACGCAGTATTTT. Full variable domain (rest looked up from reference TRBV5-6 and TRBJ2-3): DAGVTQSPTHLIKTRGQQVTLRCSPKSGHDTVSWYQQALGQGPQFIFQYYEEEERQRGNFPDRFSGHQFPNYSSELNVNALLLGDSALYLCASSRRLSTDTQYFGPGTRLTVL.

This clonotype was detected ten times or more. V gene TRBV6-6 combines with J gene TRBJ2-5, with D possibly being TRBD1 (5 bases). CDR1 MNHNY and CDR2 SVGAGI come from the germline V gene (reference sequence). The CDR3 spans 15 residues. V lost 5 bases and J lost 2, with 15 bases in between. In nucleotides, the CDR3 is TGTGCCAGCAGTCGCCCCTCACAGGCTCAAGAGACCCAGTACTTC. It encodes CASSRPSQAQETQYF.

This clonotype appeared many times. DNA of the CDR3: TGTGCCAGCAGGAACTCGGGGACCCAGTACTTC. This gives the protein CASRNSGTQYF. This rearrangement joins TRBV25-1 to TRBJ2-5; D gene ambiguous. CDR3 length: 11 residues. The V end was cut by 6 bases, the J end by 7 bases, with 9 bases between. CDR1 and CDR2 from the germline V gene are MGHDK and SYGVNS.

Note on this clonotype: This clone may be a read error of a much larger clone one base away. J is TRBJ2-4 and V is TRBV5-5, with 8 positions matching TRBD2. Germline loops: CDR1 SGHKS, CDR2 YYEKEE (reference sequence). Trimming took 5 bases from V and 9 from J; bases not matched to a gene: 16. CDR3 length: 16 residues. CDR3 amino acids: CASSSGLAGGGSIQYF. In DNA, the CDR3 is TGTGCCAGCAGTTCAGGACTAGCTGGGGGAGGAAGCATTCAGTACTTC.

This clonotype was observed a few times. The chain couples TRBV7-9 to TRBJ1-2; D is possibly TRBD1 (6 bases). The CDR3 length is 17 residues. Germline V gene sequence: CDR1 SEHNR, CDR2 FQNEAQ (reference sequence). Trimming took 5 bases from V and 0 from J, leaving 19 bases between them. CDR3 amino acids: CASSPNRALSPNYGYTF. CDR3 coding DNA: TGTGCCAGCAGCCCTAACAGGGCCCTAAGCCCTAACTATGGCTACACCTTC.

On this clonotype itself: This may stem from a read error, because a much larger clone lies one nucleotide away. The CDR3 protein is CATSRSGHQETQYF. CDR3 nucleotides: TGTGCCACCAGCAGATCGGGACACCAAGAGACCCAGTACTTC. This rearrangement joins TRBV15 to TRBJ2-5; D may match TRBD1 or TRBD2 (5 bases each). CDR1 and CDR2 (germline): LNHNV, YYDKDF (reference sequence). V gave up 2 bases and J gave up 0 bases, with 7 bases separating them. The CDR3 sequence is 14 residues long.

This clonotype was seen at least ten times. The CDR3 reads CASSPTMGARHTDTQYF. CDR3 coding DNA: TGTGCCAGCAGTCCTACCATGGGGGCGCGACACACAGATACGCAGTATTTT. The V gene is TRBV11-2, the J gene TRBJ2-3; perhaps TRBD1 as D (6 bases). CDR1 and CDR2 (germline): SGHAT, FQNNGV. The V gene lost 6 bases and the J gene lost 2 bases, with 21 bases spanning the gap. CDR3 length: 17 residues.

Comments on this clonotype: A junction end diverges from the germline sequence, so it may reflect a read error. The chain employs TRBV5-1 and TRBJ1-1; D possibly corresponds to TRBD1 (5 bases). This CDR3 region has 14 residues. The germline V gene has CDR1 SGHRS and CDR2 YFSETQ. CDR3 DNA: TGCGCCAACAGCTTAGCAGGGATGAACACTGAAGCTTTCTTT. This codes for CANSLAGMNTEAFF.

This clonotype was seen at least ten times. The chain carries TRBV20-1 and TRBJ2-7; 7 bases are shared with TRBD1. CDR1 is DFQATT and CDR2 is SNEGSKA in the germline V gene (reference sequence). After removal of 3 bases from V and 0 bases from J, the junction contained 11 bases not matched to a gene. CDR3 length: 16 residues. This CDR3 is CSARSVLRDSSYEQYF. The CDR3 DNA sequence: TGCAGTGCTAGGAGTGTCCTCCGGGACAGCTCCTACGAGCAGTACTTC.

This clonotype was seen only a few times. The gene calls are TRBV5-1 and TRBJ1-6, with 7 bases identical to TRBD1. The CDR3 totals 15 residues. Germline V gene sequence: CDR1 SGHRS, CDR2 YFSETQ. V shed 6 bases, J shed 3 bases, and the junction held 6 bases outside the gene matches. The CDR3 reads CASTPTGNYNSPLHF. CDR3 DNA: TGCGCCAGCACCCCGACAGGGAACTATAATTCACCCCTCCACTTT. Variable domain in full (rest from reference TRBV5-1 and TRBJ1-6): KAGVTQTPRYLIKTRGQQVTLSCSPISGHRSVSWYQQTPGQGLQFLFEYFSETQRNKGNFPGRFSGRQFSNSRSEMNVSTLELGDSALYLCASTPTGNYNSPLHFGNGTRLTVT.

This CDR3 is CASSVGEAGSTDTQYF. The CDR3 nucleotides are TGTGCCAGCAGTGTCGGGGAAGCGGGGAGCACAGATACGCAGTATTTT. The chain is built from TRBV6-1 and TRBJ2-3, with 7 bases aligning to TRBD2. V dropped 4 bases and J dropped 0; count of bases not matched to a gene: 7. Germline V CDR1 and CDR2: MNHNS, SASEGT. The CDR3 loop spans 16 amino acids.

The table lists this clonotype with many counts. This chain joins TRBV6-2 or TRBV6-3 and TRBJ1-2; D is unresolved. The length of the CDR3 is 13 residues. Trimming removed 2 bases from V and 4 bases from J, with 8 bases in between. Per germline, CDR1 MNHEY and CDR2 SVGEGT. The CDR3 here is CASSYVSIYGYTF. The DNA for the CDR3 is TGTGCCAGCAGTTACGTCAGTATCTATGGCTACACCTTC.

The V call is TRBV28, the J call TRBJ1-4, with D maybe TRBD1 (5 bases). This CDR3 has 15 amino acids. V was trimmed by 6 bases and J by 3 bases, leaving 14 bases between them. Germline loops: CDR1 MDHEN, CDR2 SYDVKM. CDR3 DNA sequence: TGTGCCAGCAGACAAACAGGTTCCGCTAATGAAAAACTGTTTTTT. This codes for CASRQTGSANEKLFF.

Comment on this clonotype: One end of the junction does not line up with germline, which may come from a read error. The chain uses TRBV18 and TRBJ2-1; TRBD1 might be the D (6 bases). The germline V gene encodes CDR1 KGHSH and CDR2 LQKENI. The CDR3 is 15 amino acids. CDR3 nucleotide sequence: TGTACCAGCTCACCGGGCAGGGGAGCTTACAATGAGCAGTTCTTC. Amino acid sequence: CTSSPGRGAYNEQFF.

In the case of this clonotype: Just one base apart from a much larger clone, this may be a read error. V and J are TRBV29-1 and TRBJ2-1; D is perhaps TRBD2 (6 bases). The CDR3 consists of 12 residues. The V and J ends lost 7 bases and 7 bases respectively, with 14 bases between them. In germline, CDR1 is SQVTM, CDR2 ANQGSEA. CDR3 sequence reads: CSATSPWNEQFF. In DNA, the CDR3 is TGCAGCGCGACTAGTCCTTGGAATGAGCAGTTCTTC.

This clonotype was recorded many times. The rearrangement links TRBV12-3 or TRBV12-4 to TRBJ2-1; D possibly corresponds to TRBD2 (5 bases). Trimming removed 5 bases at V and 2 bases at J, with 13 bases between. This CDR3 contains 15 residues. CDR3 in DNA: TGTGCCAGCAGTCAAACTAGGAGGACCTACAATGAGCAGTTCTTC. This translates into CASSQTRRTYNEQFF.

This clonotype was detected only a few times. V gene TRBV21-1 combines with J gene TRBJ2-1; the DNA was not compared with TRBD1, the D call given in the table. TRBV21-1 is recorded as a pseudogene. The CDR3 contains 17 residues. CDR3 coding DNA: TGTGCCAGCAGCAAAGAAGGACAGAAGAGCTCCTACAATGAGCAGTTCTTC. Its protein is CASSKEGQKSSYNEQFF.

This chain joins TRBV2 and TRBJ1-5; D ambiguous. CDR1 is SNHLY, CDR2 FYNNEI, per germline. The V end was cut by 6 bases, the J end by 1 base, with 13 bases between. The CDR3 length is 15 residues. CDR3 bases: TGTGCCAGCAGGCGGATCTTTAACAGCAATCAGCCCCAGCATTTT. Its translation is CASRRIFNSNQPQHF.

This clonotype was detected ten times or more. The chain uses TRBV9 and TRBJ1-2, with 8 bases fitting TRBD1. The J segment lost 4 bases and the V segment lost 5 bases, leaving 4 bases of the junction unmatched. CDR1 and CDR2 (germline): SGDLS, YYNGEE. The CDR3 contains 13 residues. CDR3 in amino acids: CASSGQGIYGYTF. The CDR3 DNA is TGTGCCAGCAGTGGACAGGGAATCTATGGCTACACCTTC.